The sequence of this TCR beta chain was determined in a study of cytomegalovirus exposure and HLA in healthy donors (dated by TCRdb to the late 2010s). A note on the overall study: An earlier analysis of roughly 630 of the donors reported approximately 300 Gb of sequence data and around 110 million unique TCR beta sequences from 150 million to 200 million T cells. An early release that covered some 630 HLA-typed donors contained approximately 300 gigabases of sequencing data and tens of millions of unique TCR sequences. Among the roughly 400 genotyped donors, around 81% belonged to the genetic ancestry cluster associated with self-reported Caucasian donors. The study aimed to test whether cataloging public T cell receptors could reveal signatures of past pathogen exposure. The T cell repertoires of roughly 660 subjects were profiled by immunosequencing and related to cytomegalovirus serostatus. Besides the first cohort of around 670 subjects, a separate validation cohort made up of about 120 different subjects was used. High-throughput TCR immunosequencing, statistical association of individual TCRs with disease status, and machine learning were combined to predict cytomegalovirus infection status. A later analysis re-analyzed previously published TCR beta repertoires from 666 donors and added high-resolution HLA genotyping to study TCR occurrence patterns. The later analysis used no new phenotypic data to find candidate immune exposures, relying instead on TCR beta sequences and their occurrence across donors. To decide whether each TCR beta V gene segment behaved as functional or pseudogenic, an earlier analysis of some 570 of the donors relied on high-throughput TCR beta sequencing. Donor age, sex, ethnicity and CMV serostatus were compiled alongside the repertoire data. In a later genetic analysis, genome-wide SNP genotypes for about 55% of the roughly 700 donors were used, and that subset was treated as a discovery cohort. All discovery cohort repertoires had been generated using a single sequencing platform. Class I and class II HLA loci were covered by the typing at four-digit resolution. The number of donors typed differed by locus, with 629-630 for A, B, C, DRB1 and DQB1, 522 for DQA1, about 610 for DPA1, and over 400 for DPB1. Because of strong linkage in the cohort, roughly five DR-DQ haplotypes were treated as single units for association and clustering. Across some 400 genotyped donors of the cohort, an average of approximately 240,000 unique TCR beta nucleotide sequences per donor were sequenced, and around 20% of those sequences were non-productive. General findings and caveats noted by the study authors: In an earlier analysis of 587 of the donors, most TCR beta V segments were observed in productive rearrangements about 87% or about 30% of the time, broadly matching IMGT annotations. In a later genetic analysis, fewer N-insertions in productive TCRs were reported among donors in an Asian-associated ancestry cluster than the 666-donor mean. Immune exposure information for the cohort was limited to CMV serostatus. In the study, about 150 TCR beta chains were listed as associated with cytomegalovirus. A cluster of highly shared sequence variants was judged likely to be a technical artifact of the sequencing pipeline. Assigning TCR associations to individual alleles was difficult when HLA alleles, especially DR and DQ, strongly co-occurred. In a later analysis, most CMV-associated TCR beta chains were found to appear HLA-restricted, with HLA associations seemingly driven largely by CMV exposure. A later analysis found that HLA-associated TCR beta chains were more clonally expanded and had lower generation probabilities than equally common non-associated chains. The authors suggested that the approach could potentially be generalized to other disease states and immunological phenotypes. About 17 rarely observed V segments, including chromosome 9 orphons, were excluded from the earlier analysis of almost 600 of the donors because counts were too low. Linkage disequilibrium might explain the correlated functional status among segregating V segments, but an unknown experimental factor could not be excluded. A few of the identified cytomegalovirus-associated TCR beta chains were confirmed in vitro to be specific for cytomegalovirus antigens. According to a later analysis, TCR association rates differed among HLA loci, with DRB1 alleles showing the most associated TCRs and HLA-C alleles showing the fewest. The presence/absence analyses assumed that sequencing depth was roughly uniform across donors, and that assumption may not be true. In this cohort, only TCR beta chains were sequenced, and detectable features were limited by the absence of alpha or paired-chain data. HLA typing was unavailable for some donors at each locus, so association tests used only the typed subset. A further reported finding was that TCR beta sequences accurately predicted the HLA-A and HLA-B alleles for most subjects in the first cohort. Several of the top co-occurrence clusters appeared to be linked to parvovirus B19, influenza, CMV and Epstein-Barr virus, according to a later analysis. Most TCR sequences were seen in very few donors, while some public TCRs were found in many individuals. Cytomegalovirus status was reported to be diagnosed by the classifier with high specificity and sensitivity in both the original and validation cohorts. An association between a missense DCLRE1C variant and V-gene and J-gene trimming of TCR beta chains was found in a later genetic analysis and replicated in an independent cohort. A later analysis associated about 16,000 TCR beta sequences with specific HLA alleles at a false discovery rate of 0.05.

The cohort was made up of around 720 healthy bone marrow donors. At the time of sampling, all cohort members were nominally healthy, though unrecorded immune exposures were likely present. The donor was CMV seronegative and was included in the group of about 400 seronegative cohort members. A peripheral blood sample was provided by each donor, and peripheral blood mononuclear cells were used for TCR beta sequencing. The Qiagen DNeasy Blood Extraction Kit was used to extract genomic DNA from the blood cell samples. As concerns this clone: The clone's antigen remains unknown. The record has no base qualities; no much larger clone is one base away.

To prepare the library, the immunoSEQ multiplex PCR assay was applied. The multiplex PCR relied on a mix of 60 forward primers for TCR Vbeta segments and 13 reverse primers for TCR Jbeta segments. The CDR3 region of rearranged TCR beta genes was amplified from genomic DNA by a multiplex PCR assay. On the Illumina HiSeq System, the amplified TCR beta libraries were sequenced as 87-base-pair reads. Regarding the original processing steps: Across the 700 or so repertoires, a later analysis counted about 81 million unique TCR beta chains, 8.5 million to 12 million of which were shared by at least two donors. Raw reads were error-corrected and collapsed into unique sequences by a nearest-neighbor algorithm in which closely related sequences were merged to remove PCR and sequencing errors. CDR3 sequences were aligned to IMGT reference sequences to assign V, D and J gene segments. Each retained sequence needed at least a six-nucleotide match to both a V gene segment and a J gene segment. A rearrangement counted as productive if the CDR3 had no stop codons and remained in frame with V and J, and every other rearrangement counted as non-productive. Following IMGT convention, CDR3 was defined as the stretch from the second conserved V-encoded cysteine up to the conserved J-encoded phenylalanine. The earlier analysis of approximately 500 of the donors excluded sequences that lacked an unambiguous match to a single V gene segment. In an earlier analysis of several hundred of the donors, V segments were called functional above 56.7% productive rearrangements and were called segregating when the between-donor standard deviation exceeded 5%. A statistical classification framework was developed to diagnose cytomegalovirus status using the catalog of TCR beta chain sequences. In a later analysis, TCR nucleotide sequences were compared against IMGT/GENE-DB human TR gene sequences so that V and J genes could be assigned. Using the TCRdist pipeline, a later analysis assigned CDR3 sequences along with most-parsimonious VDJ recombination scenarios. In a later analysis, each TCR beta chain was defined by its CDR3 amino acid sequence together with its V-gene family, and reads without a unique V-gene family were excluded. A later analysis removed 600 or so highly shared, low-generation-probability nucleotide sequences to deal with suspected cross-contamination and a sequencing artifact. A later analysis calculated a clonal expansion index for each public chain from normalized within-repertoire ranks of inferred template counts. In a later analysis, generation probabilities were computed with a VDJ recombination model fitted to out-of-frame rearrangements, and the resulting probabilities were checked against IGoR. In a later analysis, hypergeometric tests were used to score TCR-TCR, TCR-HLA and TCR-CMV co-occurrence, with a repertoire-size bias correction applied to TCR pairs. False discovery rates were estimated in a later analysis by permuting HLA or CMV assignments 20 times. A later analysis grouped co-occurring TCRs with DBSCAN, adding TCRdist sequence similarity when clustering within HLA-allele-positive subsets. For co-occurrence clustering, repertoires with fewer than 30,000 or more than 120,000 public chains were excluded, along with five or six repertoires with anomalous nucleotide sharing. TCRdb carries this immuneACCESS record with in-frame sequences only. Its versions omit some clonotypes, under half of them owing to an unresolved V gene in the studies checked, with the rest unexplained. From that table come the V and J calls and clone size; the DNA was used to work out D and trimming. The sample table records roughly 76,000 clones; roughly 90% of these occur just once. The ten top clones hold approximately 1.9% of the sample.

The TCR sequence derives from a woman in her 30s in good health and CMV-seronegative. Input material: PBMCs.

The DNA sequence is given as TGTGCCAGCAGCTTAGGCGGGATCCAATTTAGGCAGTATTTT. Translation gives CASSLGGIQFRQYF. The V and J segments used are TRBV7-2 and TRBJ2-3; TRBD2 could be the D gene, as 6 bases match. Taken from cysteine to phenylalanine, the CDR3 has 14 residues. The entry retains the CDR3 DNA only, 42 bases that are in frame from base 1. CDR1 SGHTA and CDR2 FQGNSA were looked up in the germline V gene. Between the V and J ends, shortened by 1 base and 11 bases respectively, the junction contains 16 bases.